Following are 26 T cell receptor beta chains from one sample sequenced in a study of T cell responses to AZD1222 COVID-19 vaccine (dated by TCRdb to the early 2020s). The library came from the immunoSEQ multiplex PCR assay. TCRdb obtained this table from immuneACCESS and retained in-frame rearrangements with V and J assigned. These tables miss some clones; where compared with another copy, unresolved V genes account for less than half of the shortfall, and the remainder is unexplained. The sample records roughly 120,000 clones, about nine tenths of which are singletons. The ten largest make up nearly 4.5% of the sample. Reading the label with the study, this specimen's time point is: baseline before first vaccination. The sequenced sample was peripheral blood, obtained on day 0 of AZD1222 vaccination. The receptors were gathered from an adult in good health.

This chain uses TRBV30 with TRBJ1-6; the match to TRBD1 covers 7 bases. This CDR3 contains 15 residues. V gave up 3 bases and J gave up 4 bases; unmatched junction bases: 6. The V gene's germline CDR1 is GTSNPN and CDR2 SVGIG (reference sequence). The CDR3 spells CAWRPPGQYNSPLHF. CDR3 nucleotide sequence: TGTGCCTGGAGGCCCCCGGGACAGTATAATTCACCCCTCCACTTT.

Comments on this clone: Other DNA sequences in this specimen translate into the identical CDR3. The V gene is TRBV3-1 (or the pseudogene TRBV3-2), the J gene TRBJ1-1, with D possibly being TRBD1 (5 bases). The V end was cut by 0 bases, the J end by 0 bases, with 8 bases between. The V gene's germline CDR1 is LGHDT and CDR2 YNNKEL (reference sequence). There are 15 residues in the CDR3. The CDR3 here is CASSQDGQMNTEAFF. CDR3 sequence (DNA): TGTGCCAGCAGCCAAGACGGACAAATGAACACTGAAGCTTTCTTT.

V and J are TRBV18 and TRBJ2-7; D possibly corresponds to TRBD2 (6 bases). This CDR3 spans 15 amino acids. CDR1 and CDR2 (germline): KGHSH, LQKENI. The ends were cut back, 3 bases at V and 4 bases at J, with 16 bases in the middle. CDR3 sequence: CASSPNFGLSYEQYF. CDR3 nucleotide sequence: TGTGCCAGCTCACCGAACTTTGGACTATCGTACGAGCAGTACTTC. Using reference TRBV18 and TRBJ2-7 for the parts outside the CDR3, the full variable domain is NAGVMQNPRHLVRRRGQEARLRCSPMKGHSHVYWYRQLPEEGLKFMVYLQKENIIDESGMPKERFSAEFPKEGPSILRIQQVVRGDSAAYFCASSPNFGLSYEQYFGPGTRLTVT.

The genes are TRBV27 and TRBJ1-6; D is unclear. This CDR3 comprises 19 residues. V was shortened by 7 bases and J by 1 base, with 23 bases between the two germline ends. Germline V CDR1 and CDR2: MNHEY, SMNVEV (reference sequence). Here the CDR3 DNA reads TGTGCCAGCAAAAAAAAAGGTTTTAATTGGAGGTCCTATAATTCACCCCTCCACTTT. It codes for CASKKKGFNWRSYNSPLHF.

A single count supports this clone. The chain recombines TRBV14 with TRBJ2-1, with 10 bases fitting TRBD2. The germline V gene has CDR1 SGHDN and CDR2 FVKESK. Germline trimming cut 3 bases from V and 8 bases from J; bases unmatched to any gene: 7. CDR3 size: 15 residues. The CDR3 reads CASSHPLAGVYEQFF. CDR3 coding DNA: TGTGCCAGCAGCCACCCCCTAGCGGGAGTATATGAGCAGTTCTTC.

The chain employs TRBV5-4 and TRBJ2-3; 7 bases are a match to TRBD2. This CDR3 is 16 amino acids long. Germline CDR1 SGHNT, CDR2 YYREEE (reference sequence). V gave up 2 bases and J gave up 1 base; unmatched junction bases: 7. The CDR3 coding sequence is TGTGCCAGCAGCTTAGGTGCCAGCGGGGGCACAGATACGCAGTATTTT. As protein: CASSLGASGGTDTQYF.

This clone occurred once. The CDR3 spells CASSLGTGFRLPYNEQFF. The CDR3 DNA is TGTGCCAGCAGCCTCGGGACAGGGTTCCGACTACCCTACAATGAGCAGTTCTTC. J is TRBJ2-1 and V is TRBV3-1 (or the pseudogene TRBV3-2); TRBD1 matches at 9 bases. Germline V gene sequence: CDR1 LGHDT, CDR2 YNNKEL (reference sequence). The CDR3 sequence is 18 residues long. V gave up 4 bases and J gave up 2 bases; unmatched junction bases: 12.

The chain has TRBV12-5 and TRBJ1-5, with D perhaps matching TRBD1 (5 bases). The V and J ends lost 1 base and 2 bases respectively, with 15 bases between them. Per the germline V gene, CDR1 is LGHNT and CDR2 is FRNRAP. The CDR3 covers 17 residues. The CDR3 loop reads CASGLDWGGDGNQPQHF. Here the CDR3 DNA reads TGTGCTAGTGGTTTGGACTGGGGAGGGGACGGCAATCAGCCCCAGCATTTT.

This chain connects TRBV9 to TRBJ1-3; unclear D gene. The length of the CDR3 is 14 residues. Trimming removed 0 bases at V and 1 base at J, with 5 bases between. CDR1 is SGDLS, CDR2 YYNGEE, per germline. Written as DNA, the CDR3 is TGTGCCAGCAGCGTAGTCGGATCTGGAAACACCATATATTTT. Translation gives CASSVVGSGNTIYF.

V usage is TRBV27 and J usage is TRBJ1-5; unclear D gene. The CDR3 sequence is 14 residues long. Between the trimmed V and J ends, which lost 0 bases and 7 bases, there was a span of 10 bases. Germline CDR1 reads MNHEY; CDR2 reads SMNVEV (reference sequence). The CDR3 DNA follows: TGTGCCAGCAGTTTATCGGACCCTAACCAGCCCCAGCATTTT. Translated, it gives CASSLSDPNQPQHF.

V is TRBV10-3 and J is TRBJ1-6; D is possibly TRBD1 (5 bases). Germline lookup yields CDR1 ENHRY and CDR2 SYGVKD. V was clipped by 10 bases and J by 5 bases, with 15 bases between them. This CDR3 spans 14 amino acids. The CDR3 sequence is CATSGRGNNSPLHF. The CDR3 nucleotides are TGTGCCACCAGCGGACGGGGGAATAATTCACCCCTCCACTTT.

This chain uses TRBV7-9 with TRBJ1-2, with 10 positions matching TRBD1. Germline values: CDR1 SEHNR, CDR2 FQNEAQ (reference sequence). V lost 1 base to trimming and J lost 1 base; unmatched junction nucleotides: 12. The CDR3 totals 19 residues. In nucleotides, the CDR3 is TGTGCCAGCAGCTTAGTAGTTGGGACAGGGGTAGGGCTTAACTATGGCTACACCTTC. This gives the protein CASSLVVGTGVGLNYGYTF.

The chain has TRBV24-1 and TRBJ2-2; 16 bases line up with TRBD2. V lost 7 bases to trimming and J lost 4 bases; unmatched junction nucleotides: 5. Germline loops: CDR1 KGHDR, CDR2 SFDVKD. The CDR3 spans 17 residues. CDR3 DNA sequence: TGTGCCACCAGCGGGACTAGCGGGAGGGAGGGCACCGGGGAGCTGTTTTTT. Protein: CATSGTSGREGTGELFF.

The chain carries TRBV3-1 (or the pseudogene TRBV3-2) and TRBJ1-5; no definite D call. CDR1 is LGHDT and CDR2 is YNNKEL in the germline V gene (reference sequence). The CDR3 sequence is 13 residues long. Trimming removed 0 bases at V and 6 bases at J, with 6 bases between. CDR3 coding DNA: TGTGCCAGCAGCCAAGACGGAGGTCAGCCCCAGCATTTT. It is translated as CASSQDGGQPQHF.

This rearrangement joins TRBV28 to TRBJ1-2; D unresolved. Germline loops: CDR1 MDHEN, CDR2 SYDVKM. Trimming shortened V by 6 bases and J by 0 bases, and 11 bases separated the two germline ends. This CDR3 has 14 residues. This chain's CDR3 is CASSRWEANYGYTF. CDR3 sequence (DNA): TGTGCCAGCAGCCGGTGGGAGGCTAACTATGGCTACACCTTC.

V is TRBV7-2 and J is TRBJ2-5; 10 nucleotides align to TRBD1. From germline, CDR1 is SGHTA and CDR2 FQGNSA. Trimming at V came to 4 bases and at J to 6 bases, leaving 2 bases not matched to a gene. This CDR3 is 13 amino acids long. The CDR3 sequence: CASSYDRGQTQYF. The CDR3 region has the DNA TGTGCCAGCAGCTATGACAGGGGGCAGACCCAGTACTTC.

The chain links TRBV5-1 to TRBJ2-7; weak D call: TRBD2 (6 bases). Germline V gene lookup returns CDR1 SGHRS and CDR2 YFSETQ. Trimming took off 4 bases at V and 7 bases at J, with 18 bases between the two ends. This CDR3 contains 14 residues. This CDR3 is CASSHHSGTPEQYF. The CDR3 DNA is TGCGCCAGCAGCCACCATAGCGGCACCCCGGAGCAGTACTTC.

The rearrangement links TRBV7-7 to TRBJ1-1; D is perhaps TRBD1 (5 bases). Trimming took off 1 base at V and 4 bases at J, with 19 bases between the two ends. The CDR3 totals 17 residues. The germline gives CDR1 SSHAT, CDR2 FNYEAQ (reference sequence). In nucleotides, the CDR3 is TGTGCCAGCAGCTTAGACCCTTCACAGGCTATTTTCACTGAAGCTTTCTTT. It translates to CASSLDPSQAIFTEAFF.

The chain has TRBV30 and TRBJ2-1, with 16 positions matching TRBD2. The CDR3 runs to 16 residues. Germline V gene sequence: CDR1 GTSNPN, CDR2 SVGIG (reference sequence). J was trimmed by 4 bases and V by 7 bases; bases with no gene match: 7. For the CDR3, the DNA is TGTGCCTTCGGGACTAGCGGGGGGGCGTTTTACAATGAGCAGTTCTTC. Protein product: CAFGTSGGAFYNEQFF. Looking up the rest from reference TRBV30 and TRBJ2-1 gives the full variable domain: SQTIHQWPATLVQPVGSPLSLECTVEGTSNPNLYWYRQAAGRGLQLLFYSVGIGQISSEVPQNLSASRPQDRQFILSSKKLLLSDSGFYLCAFGTSGGAFYNEQFFGPGTRLTVL.

The V and J genes are TRBV19 and TRBJ1-1; D is unclear. Germline CDR1 reads LNHDA; CDR2 reads SQIVND (reference sequence). V was cut by 6 bases and J by 2 bases, with 19 bases left in between. The CDR3 covers 16 residues. CDR3 sequence: CASSHIRGVGNTEAFF. DNA for the CDR3: TGTGCCAGTAGCCATATCCGGGGTGTCGGAAACACTGAAGCTTTCTTT.

The V call is TRBV12-5, the J call TRBJ1-2, with 7 bases matching TRBD1. Germline V CDR1 and CDR2: LGHNT, FRNRAP. The CDR3 runs 13 residues. J was trimmed by 3 bases and V by 6 bases; bases with no gene match: 4. The CDR3 DNA reads TGTGCTAGTGGCCTTGGGACAGACTATGGCTACACCTTC. Translation: CASGLGTDYGYTF.

The rearrangement links TRBV24-1 to TRBJ1-1; D is undetermined. Trimming shortened V by 5 bases and J by 3 bases, and 12 bases separated the two germline ends. Germline assignment: CDR1 KGHDR and CDR2 SFDVKD. CDR3 length: 14 amino acids. CDR3 sequence (DNA): TGTGCCACCAGTGGGGCCGGGAGGGACACTGAAGCTTTCTTT. It yields the protein CATSGAGRDTEAFF.

V gene TRBV5-1 combines with J gene TRBJ1-3; D gene unclear. The CDR3 covers 14 residues. Germline V gene data show CDR1 as SGHRS and CDR2 as YFSETQ. Trimming took 5 bases from V and 0 from J, leaving 9 bases between them. For the CDR3, the DNA is TGCGCCAGCAGTTACAGCTCCTCTGGAAACACCATATATTTT. The encoded protein is CASSYSSSGNTIYF.

In its sample, this clone was seen a few times. The genes are TRBV5-4 and TRBJ2-7; 8 positions agree with TRBD2. Germline CDR1 SGHNT, CDR2 YYREEE (reference sequence). V gave up 4 bases and J gave up 2 bases; unmatched junction bases: 5. This CDR3 contains 14 residues. The CDR3 coding sequence is TGTGCCAGCAGCCCCCGGGGGGGGACCTACGAGCAGTACTTC. Amino acids: CASSPRGGTYEQYF.

J is TRBJ1-2 and V is TRBV7-9; the match to TRBD1 covers 7 bases. J gave up 4 bases and V 4 bases, and 9 bases lay outside the gene matches. Germline loops: CDR1 SEHNR, CDR2 FQNEAQ (reference sequence). CDR3 size: 15 residues. CDR3 coding DNA: TGTGCCAGCAGCTCTACGGGACAGCCCGTCTATGGCTACACCTTC. Its translation: CASSSTGQPVYGYTF.

The chain uses TRBV5-4 and TRBJ2-2; 8 nucleotides agree with TRBD1. V lost 4 bases and J lost 5; bases outside the gene matches: 16. Per germline, CDR1 SGHNT and CDR2 YYREEE (reference sequence). This CDR3 comprises 18 residues. Here the CDR3 DNA reads TGTGCCAGCAGCCCAATCTCTACAGGGGGTGTGGGGACCGGGGAGCTGTTTTTT. It translates to CASSPISTGGVGTGELFF.